This TCR beta chain was identified in a study of T cell responses to AZD1222 COVID-19 vaccine. Study-level points and caveats: No day 14 peak samples; only post-peak repertoires were characterized. Most donors were white British, females outnumbered males, and clonal diversity was possibly underestimated.

Clones were sequenced by immunoSEQ multiplex PCR, and TCRdb holds only the in-frame ones, with some missing. The table shows 140,000 or so clones, with 80% to 95% occurring only once. The CDR3 covers 15 residues. V lost 5 bases, J lost 6 bases, and 8 bases stayed unmatched. The germline V gene encodes CDR1 SGHVS and CDR2 FQNEAQ. About this clone itself: The antigen is not known.

The genes are TRBV7-8 and TRBJ2-1, with TRBD1 identical over 9 bases. The sequence was obtained from an adult who received the AZD1222 COVID-19 vaccine. Sequenced material: peripheral blood, taken 28 days after the second AZD1222 dose. The CDR3 region has the DNA TGTGCCAGCAGCCGAGACAGGGGGATGAGCAATGAGCAGTTCTTC. The encoded protein is CASSRDRGMSNEQFF.